The next 22 T cell receptor beta chains were all read from a single sample in a study of lymphopenia after photon versus proton radiotherapy. Repertoires were generated with immunoSEQ multiplex PCR, while TCRdb's copy carries only in-frame clones and drops some. This table has some 44,000 clones, about four fifths appearing once. The sample here was peripheral blood, taken from a patient treated with proton-based radiotherapy. The receptors originated from a woman aged 70-85 years with pancreatic cancer.

The chain employs TRBV2 and TRBJ2-5; D remains unclear. The germline CDR1 and CDR2 sequences are SNHLY and FYNNEI. The V end was cut by 10 bases, the J end by 1 base, with 1 base between. The CDR3 sequence is 9 residues long. The CDR3 DNA is TGTGCCATCCAAGAGACCCAGTACTTC. This codes for CAIQETQYF.

The V and J genes are TRBV7-2 and TRBJ1-4; 7 nucleotides match TRBD1. CDR1 is SGHTA, CDR2 FQGNSA, per germline. Trimming removed 5 bases from V and 7 bases from J; junction bases left unmatched: 13. The CDR3 contains 16 residues. The CDR3 spells CASSPRDSGASEKLFF. The CDR3 DNA is TGTGCCAGCAGCCCCCGGGACAGTGGGGCTAGTGAAAAACTGTTTTTT.

The J gene is TRBJ2-7, the V gene TRBV4-3; no reliable D call. This CDR3 region has 14 residues. V lost 1 base, J lost 4 bases, and 11 bases lay in between. Germline-derived CDR1 and CDR2 are LGHNA and YSLEER. DNA for the CDR3: TGCGCCAGCAGCCAAGGTGACAAGTCATACGAGCAGTACTTC. Protein: CASSQGDKSYEQYF.

The chain joins TRBV19 to TRBJ2-6; tentatively, D is TRBD1 or TRBD2 (6 bases each). The CDR3 extends over 15 amino acids. The ends were cut back, 7 bases at V and 2 bases at J, with 12 bases in the middle. The germline V gene has CDR1 LNHDA and CDR2 SQIVND (reference sequence). The chain's CDR3 is CASKDGGAGANVLTF. CDR3 in DNA: TGTGCCAGTAAGGACGGGGGCGCTGGGGCCAACGTCCTGACTTTC.

A word on this clone: This specimen includes other DNA sequences encoding the same CDR3. CDR3 DNA sequence: TGCAGCGTTGGGAGACTAGCGGGAGGGGACACCGGGGAGCTGTTTTTT. It codes for CSVGRLAGGDTGELFF. The chain employs TRBV29-1 and TRBJ2-2; 14 nucleotides agree with TRBD2. This CDR3 is built from 16 residues. The J segment lost 3 bases and the V segment lost 4 bases, leaving 4 bases of the junction unmatched. CDR1 and CDR2 from the germline V gene are SQVTM and ANQGSEA.

The rearrangement uses TRBV4-1 and TRBJ2-3; TRBD2 matches at 10 bases. J was trimmed by 1 base and V by 4 bases; bases with no gene match: 11. The CDR3 contains 18 residues. Germline-derived CDR1 and CDR2 are MGHRA and YSYEKL. The CDR3 reads CASSPVSSGTSGTDTQYF. As DNA, the CDR3 is TGCGCCAGCAGCCCCGTATCGTCCGGGACTAGCGGCACAGATACGCAGTATTTT.

This clone was seen a few times. The rearrangement links TRBV28 to TRBJ2-7; 7 nucleotides match TRBD1. J was trimmed by 6 bases and V by 2 bases; bases with no gene match: 7. This CDR3 spans 14 amino acids. CDR1 and CDR2 from the germline V gene are MDHEN and SYDVKM. CDR3 in amino acids: CASSLGQAPSEQYF. The DNA for the CDR3 is TGTGCCAGCAGTTTAGGACAGGCACCCTCCGAGCAGTACTTC.

In its sample, this clone is medium-sized. This chain links TRBV6-5 with TRBJ1-6; the match to TRBD1 covers 7 bases. V shed 5 bases and J 8 bases; nucleotides not matched to a gene: 3. Germline V CDR1 and CDR2: MNHEY, SVGAGI. CDR3 size: 13 residues. The CDR3: CASSGTGDSPLHF. The CDR3 nucleotides are TGTGCCAGCAGTGGTACAGGGGATTCACCCCTCCACTTT.

The V gene is TRBV4-3, the J gene TRBJ1-2, with D tentatively TRBD1 (6 bases). Germline V gene lookup returns CDR1 LGHNA and CDR2 YSLEER. The CDR3 runs 15 residues. The V end was cut by 0 bases, the J end by 4 bases, with 12 bases between. CDR3 sequence reads: CASSQDPGHSYGYTF. The CDR3 bases are TGCGCCAGCAGCCAAGATCCGGGACACAGCTATGGCTACACCTTC.

The chain joins TRBV7-2 to TRBJ2-1, with D possibly being TRBD1 (5 bases). The V gene's germline CDR1 is SGHTA and CDR2 FQGNSA. CDR3 length: 13 residues. Deletions cut 5 bases from V and 13 bases from J, with 18 bases between. The CDR3 reads CASSPTDSPTQFF. CDR3 DNA: TGTGCCAGCAGCCCGACAGATTCGCCGACTCAGTTCTTC. Together with reference TRBV7-2 and TRBJ2-1, the CDR3 gives the full variable domain: GAGVSQSPSNKVTEKGKDVELRCDPISGHTALYWYRQSLGQGLEFLIYFQGNSAPDKSGLPSDRFSAERTGGSVSTLTIQRTQQEDSAVYLCASSPTDSPTQFFGPGTRLTVL.

This chain connects TRBV30 to TRBJ2-3; D not resolved. The germline CDR1 and CDR2 sequences are GTSNPN and SVGIG (reference sequence). The length of the CDR3 is 11 residues. Trimming removed 2 bases at V and 4 bases at J, with 4 bases between. This CDR3 reads CAWSKSDTQYF. The CDR3, as DNA: TGTGCCTGGAGTAAATCAGATACGCAGTATTTT.

The chain employs TRBV27 and TRBJ2-1, with D unclear. The CDR3 contains 13 residues. Germline CDR1 reads MNHEY; CDR2 reads SMNVEV (reference sequence). Trimming removed 3 bases at V and 8 bases at J, with 11 bases between. The CDR3 nucleotides read TGTGCCAGCAGTTTTTCGTATTTCGATGAGCAGTTCTTC. Translating it yields CASSFSYFDEQFF.

The gene calls are TRBV2 and TRBJ2-7, with D unresolved. Trimming pared 2 bases from V and 2 bases from J, leaving 13 bases between. CDR1 and CDR2 (germline): SNHLY, FYNNEI. This CDR3 region has 15 residues. CDR3 sequence: CASSESRQRTYEQYF. For the CDR3, the DNA is TGTGCCAGCAGTGAAAGCCGTCAAAGGACCTACGAGCAGTACTTC.

This chain joins TRBV7-6 and TRBJ2-7; 7 nucleotides line up with TRBD1. The CDR3 runs 14 residues. With 1 base clipped from V and 3 bases from J, the junction kept 3 bases outside the gene matches. Germline V gene data show CDR1 as SGHVS and CDR2 as FNYEAQ. DNA of the CDR3: TGTGCCAGCAGCTTAGAGGACAGGCTCTACGAGCAGTACTTC. It codes for CASSLEDRLYEQYF. The variable domain in full, with the rest retrieved from reference TRBV7-6 and TRBJ2-7, is GAGVSQSPRYKVTKRGQDVALRCDPISGHVSLYWYRQALGQGPEFLTYFNYEAQQDKSGLPNDRFSAERPEGSISTLTIQRTEQRDSAMYRCASSLEDRLYEQYFGPGTRLTVT.

This clone appeared a single time. The rearrangement uses TRBV5-1 and TRBJ2-2; TRBD2 is a possible D gene (6 bases). The V and J ends lost 5 bases and 1 base respectively, with 15 bases between them. Germline CDR1 SGHRS, CDR2 YFSETQ. The CDR3 is made up of 16 amino acids. CDR3 in DNA: TGCGCCAGCAGTGATATGGGAGGCCAGAACACCGGGGAGCTGTTTTTT. It encodes CASSDMGGQNTGELFF.

The chain uses TRBV21-1 and TRBJ2-2; the D call of TRBD2 is as the table states it, not checked on the DNA. TRBV21-1 corresponds to a pseudogene. This CDR3 has 23 amino acids. As DNA, the CDR3 is TGTGCCAGCAGCAAAGCAGAACGTCGGCCGGGACTAGCGGGAGTTACCTACACCGGGGAGCTGTTTTTT. It specifies CASSKAERRPGLAGVTYTGELFF.

J is TRBJ2-1 and V is TRBV4-2; 9 positions agree with TRBD2. Germline lookup yields CDR1 LGHNA and CDR2 YNFKEQ. J gave up 6 bases and V 4 bases, and 10 bases lay outside the gene matches. This CDR3 region has 16 residues. CDR3 sequence reads: CASSPTVAGDGNEQFF. The CDR3, as DNA: TGTGCCAGCAGCCCAACTGTAGCGGGAGATGGCAATGAGCAGTTCTTC.

V usage is TRBV28 and J usage is TRBJ1-1, with 8 bases matching TRBD1. The CDR3 is 15 amino acids. Germline CDR1 MDHEN, CDR2 SYDVKM. The junction had 8 bases not matched to a gene; V was cut back by 4 bases and J by 4 bases. The CDR3 bases are TGTGCCAGCAGTTCCTCCGGGACAGGAGCCACTGAAGCTTTCTTT. Protein: CASSSSGTGATEAFF.

The rearrangement uses TRBV7-3 and TRBJ2-1; D perhaps matches TRBD1 (6 bases). Looked up from germline, CDR1 is SGHTA and CDR2 is FQGTGA. V was trimmed by 6 bases and J by 5 bases, leaving 17 bases between them. The CDR3 covers 15 residues. The CDR3 DNA reads as TGTGCCAGCAGTTCAGGGGCAGGGGCCCACAATGAGCAGTTCTTC. Protein product: CASSSGAGAHNEQFF.

This rearrangement joins TRBV5-1 to TRBJ2-5; 9 positions match TRBD2. Germline V gene data show CDR1 as SGHRS and CDR2 as YFSETQ. The CDR3 has 15 amino acids. With 2 bases clipped from V and 3 bases from J, the junction kept 5 bases outside the gene matches. The CDR3 is CASSFVAGGKETQYF. In nucleotides, the CDR3 is TGCGCCAGCAGCTTTGTGGCGGGAGGGAAAGAGACCCAGTACTTC.

The chain is built from TRBV19 and TRBJ1-4; TRBD1 agrees at 7 bases. Germline trimming cut 8 bases from V and 7 bases from J; bases unmatched to any gene: 10. The CDR3 runs 14 residues. Germline CDR1 is LNHDA and CDR2 is SQIVND (reference sequence). CDR3 sequence (DNA): TGTGCCAGTCGGTCCGGGACAGCTGGTGAAAAACTGTTTTTT. This codes for CASRSGTAGEKLFF.

This clone occurred once. The chain couples TRBV25-1 to TRBJ2-4, with 8 positions matching TRBD2. CDR3 length equals 15 residues. V shed 2 bases, J shed 0 bases, and the junction held 0 bases outside the gene matches. CDR1 and CDR2 (germline): MGHDK, SYGVNS. CDR3 loop: CASSELAGAKNIQYF. The CDR3, as DNA: TGTGCCAGCAGTGAACTAGCGGGAGCCAAAAACATTCAGTACTTC.